This TCR beta chain came from a study of T-cell reconstitution after alpha-beta-depleted transplantation in children. The CDR3 totals 17 residues. Deletions cut 4 bases from V and 5 bases from J, with 26 bases between. CDR1 is DFQATT and CDR2 is SNEGSKA in the germline V gene (reference sequence). This sample's TCRbeta library carried unique molecular identifier barcodes. TCRdb reprocessed the PCR reads with MiXCR, giving one entry per CDR3 protein. The repertoire consists of roughly 500,000 distinct CDR3 sequences, with roughly an eighth occurring once and the leading ten covering 5% to 6%. The V and J genes are TRBV20-1 and TRBJ2-5; D is possibly TRBD1 or TRBD2 (6 bases each). The material was PBMCs from the stem cell graft donor, obtained from the stem cell graft. This receptor was identified in a human donor who donated a stem cell graft to a child with combined immunodeficiency. The DNA for the CDR3 is TGCAGTGCTACCAGATGGGCGGGGACAACGGCGGGGGAGACCCAGTACTTC. Its protein product is CSATRWAGTTAGETQYF.